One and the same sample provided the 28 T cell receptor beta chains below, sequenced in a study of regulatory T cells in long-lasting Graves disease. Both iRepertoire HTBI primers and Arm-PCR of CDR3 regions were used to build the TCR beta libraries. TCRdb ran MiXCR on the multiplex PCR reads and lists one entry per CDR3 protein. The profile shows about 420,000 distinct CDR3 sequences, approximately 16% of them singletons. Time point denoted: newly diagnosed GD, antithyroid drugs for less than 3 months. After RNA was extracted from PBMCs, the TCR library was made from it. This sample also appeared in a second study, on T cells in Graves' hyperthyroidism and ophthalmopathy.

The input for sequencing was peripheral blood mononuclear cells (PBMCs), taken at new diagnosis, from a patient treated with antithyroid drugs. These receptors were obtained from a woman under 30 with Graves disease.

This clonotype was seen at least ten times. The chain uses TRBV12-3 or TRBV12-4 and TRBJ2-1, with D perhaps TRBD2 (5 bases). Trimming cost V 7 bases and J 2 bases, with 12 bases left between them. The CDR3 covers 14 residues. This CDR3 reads CASTLTGTYNEQFF. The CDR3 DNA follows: TGTGCCAGCACCTTAACGGGAACCTACAATGAGCAGTTCTTC.

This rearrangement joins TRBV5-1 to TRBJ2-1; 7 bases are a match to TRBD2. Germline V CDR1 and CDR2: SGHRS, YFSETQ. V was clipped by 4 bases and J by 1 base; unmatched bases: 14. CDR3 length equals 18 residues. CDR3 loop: CASSRGRGPGGSYNEQFF. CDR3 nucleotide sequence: TGCGCCAGCAGCCGGGGGAGGGGCCCCGGTGGGTCCTACAATGAGCAGTTCTTC.

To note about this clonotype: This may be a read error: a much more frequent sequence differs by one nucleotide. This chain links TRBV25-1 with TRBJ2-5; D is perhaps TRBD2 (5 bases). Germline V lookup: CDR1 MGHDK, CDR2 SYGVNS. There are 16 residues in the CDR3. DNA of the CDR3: TGTGCCAGAAGTGAAGTTCGAGGGTTCTTCGCTGAGACCCAGTACTTC. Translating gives CARSEVRGFFAETQYF.

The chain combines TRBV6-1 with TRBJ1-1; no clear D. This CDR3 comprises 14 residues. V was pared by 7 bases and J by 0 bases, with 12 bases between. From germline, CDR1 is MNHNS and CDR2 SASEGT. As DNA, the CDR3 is TGTGCCAGCACCGCCGAAGGGTTGAACACTGAAGCTTTCTTT. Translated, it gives CASTAEGLNTEAFF.

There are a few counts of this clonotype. This CDR3 reads CASSENYSGNTIYF. The CDR3 coding sequence is TGTGCCAGCAGTGAAAACTATTCGGGAAACACCATATATTTT. The chain combines TRBV6-1 with TRBJ1-3, with D hard to call. The CDR3 has 14 amino acids. The germline V gene has CDR1 MNHNS and CDR2 SASEGT. Trimming took 2 bases from V and 4 from J, leaving 9 bases between them.

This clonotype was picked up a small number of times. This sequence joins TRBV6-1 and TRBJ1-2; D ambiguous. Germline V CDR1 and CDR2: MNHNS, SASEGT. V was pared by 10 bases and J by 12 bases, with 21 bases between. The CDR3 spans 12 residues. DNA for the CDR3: TGTGCCACCTTTACAGACTTCCGAGGGAACACCTTC. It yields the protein CATFTDFRGNTF.

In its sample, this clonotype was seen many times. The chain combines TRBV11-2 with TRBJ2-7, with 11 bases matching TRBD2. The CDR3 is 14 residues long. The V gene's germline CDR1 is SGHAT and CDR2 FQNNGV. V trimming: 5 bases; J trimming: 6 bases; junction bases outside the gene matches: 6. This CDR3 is CASSLAGGSFEQYF. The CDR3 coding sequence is TGTGCCAGCAGCCTAGCGGGAGGATCTTTCGAGCAGTACTTC.

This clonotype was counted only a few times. CDR3 coding DNA: TGCGCCAGCAGCCCGAGGACTAGCGGGGCCTCCGGAGAGCAGTTCTTC. As protein: CASSPRTSGASGEQFF. The chain has TRBV5-1 and TRBJ2-1; 12 bases are shared with TRBD2. This CDR3 is built from 16 residues. Germline V gene lookup returns CDR1 SGHRS and CDR2 YFSETQ. J lost 10 bases, V lost 4 bases, and 12 bases had no gene match.

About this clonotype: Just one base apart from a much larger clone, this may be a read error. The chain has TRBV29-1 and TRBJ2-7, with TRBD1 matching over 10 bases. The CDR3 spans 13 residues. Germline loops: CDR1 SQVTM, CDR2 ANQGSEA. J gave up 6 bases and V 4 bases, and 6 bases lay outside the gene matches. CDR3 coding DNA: TGCAGCGTTGCGAGACAGGGGGCCCGCGAGCAGTACTTC. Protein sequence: CSVARQGAREQYF.

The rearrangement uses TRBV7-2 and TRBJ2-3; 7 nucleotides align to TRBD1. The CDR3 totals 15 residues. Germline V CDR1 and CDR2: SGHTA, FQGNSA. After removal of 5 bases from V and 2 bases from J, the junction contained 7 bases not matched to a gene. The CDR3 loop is CASSPDGQVTDTQYF. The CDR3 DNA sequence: TGTGCCAGCAGCCCCGACGGACAGGTCACAGATACGCAGTATTTT.

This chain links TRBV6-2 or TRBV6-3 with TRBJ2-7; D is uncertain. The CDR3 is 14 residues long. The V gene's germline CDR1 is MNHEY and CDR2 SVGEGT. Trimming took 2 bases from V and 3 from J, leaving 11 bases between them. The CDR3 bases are TGTGCCAGCAGTTACGCATCTAGTGGCTACGAGCAGTACTTC. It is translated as CASSYASSGYEQYF.

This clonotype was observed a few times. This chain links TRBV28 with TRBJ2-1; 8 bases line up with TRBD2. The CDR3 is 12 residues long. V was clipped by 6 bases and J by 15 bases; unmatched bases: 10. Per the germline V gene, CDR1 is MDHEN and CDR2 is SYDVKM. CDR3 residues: CASSQREGPGFF. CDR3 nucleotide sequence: TGTGCCAGCAGCCAACGGGAGGGCCCGGGGTTCTTC.

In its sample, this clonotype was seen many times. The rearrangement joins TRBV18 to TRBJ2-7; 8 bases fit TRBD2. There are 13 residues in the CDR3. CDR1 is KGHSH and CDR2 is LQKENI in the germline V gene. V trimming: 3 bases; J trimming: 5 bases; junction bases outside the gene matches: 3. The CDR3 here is CASSPREGDEQYF. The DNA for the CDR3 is TGTGCCAGCTCACCCCGGGAGGGGGACGAGCAGTACTTC.

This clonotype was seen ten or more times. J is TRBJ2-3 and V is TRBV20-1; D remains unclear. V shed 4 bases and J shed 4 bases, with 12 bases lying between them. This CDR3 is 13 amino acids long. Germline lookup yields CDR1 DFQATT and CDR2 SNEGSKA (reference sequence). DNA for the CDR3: TGCAGTGCTATGGTAAACTGGCCAGATACGCAGTATTTT. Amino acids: CSAMVNWPDTQYF.

The CDR3 here is CASRGVREGTQYF. The CDR3 bases are TGCGCCAGCAGGGGCGTTCGGGAGGGGACCCAGTACTTC. The J gene is TRBJ2-5, the V gene TRBV10-2; 8 bases align to TRBD2. Germline values: CDR1 WSHSY, CDR2 SAAADI. The CDR3 runs to 13 residues. With V trimmed by 6 bases and J by 7 bases, 7 bases remained unmatched.

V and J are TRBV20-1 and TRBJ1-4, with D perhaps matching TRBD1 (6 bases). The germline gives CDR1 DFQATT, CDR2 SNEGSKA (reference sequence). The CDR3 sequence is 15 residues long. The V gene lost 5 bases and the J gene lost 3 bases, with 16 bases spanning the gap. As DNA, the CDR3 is TGCAGTGCTCCTACAGGGTTCGGTTCTAATGAAAAACTGTTTTTT. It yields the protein CSAPTGFGSNEKLFF.

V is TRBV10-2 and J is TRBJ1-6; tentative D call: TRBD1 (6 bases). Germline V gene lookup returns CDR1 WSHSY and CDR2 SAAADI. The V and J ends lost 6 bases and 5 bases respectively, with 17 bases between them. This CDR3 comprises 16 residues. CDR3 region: CASSSGQWGDNSPLHF. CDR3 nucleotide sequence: TGCGCCAGCAGCTCCGGACAGTGGGGTGATAATTCACCCCTCCACTTT.

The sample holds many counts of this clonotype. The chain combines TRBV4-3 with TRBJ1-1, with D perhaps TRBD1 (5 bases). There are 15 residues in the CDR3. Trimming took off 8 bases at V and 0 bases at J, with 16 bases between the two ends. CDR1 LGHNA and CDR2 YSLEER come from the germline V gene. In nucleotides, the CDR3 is TGCGCCAGCGCGACCGGGACGGCAATGAACACTGAAGCTTTCTTT. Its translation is CASATGTAMNTEAFF.

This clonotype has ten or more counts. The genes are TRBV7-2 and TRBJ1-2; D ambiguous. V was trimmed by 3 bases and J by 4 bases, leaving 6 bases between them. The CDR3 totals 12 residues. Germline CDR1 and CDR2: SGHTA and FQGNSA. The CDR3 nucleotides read TGTGCCAGCAGCTTTGACGGCTATGGCTACACCTTC. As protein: CASSFDGYGYTF.

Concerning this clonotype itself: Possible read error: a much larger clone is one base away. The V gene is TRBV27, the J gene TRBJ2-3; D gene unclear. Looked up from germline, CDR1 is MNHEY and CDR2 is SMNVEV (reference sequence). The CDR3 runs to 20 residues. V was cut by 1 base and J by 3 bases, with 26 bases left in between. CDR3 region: CASSLYSMGSRVIGTDTQYF. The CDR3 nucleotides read TGTGCCAGCAGTTTATATTCGATGGGCTCTAGGGTGATAGGAACAGATACGCAGTATTTT.

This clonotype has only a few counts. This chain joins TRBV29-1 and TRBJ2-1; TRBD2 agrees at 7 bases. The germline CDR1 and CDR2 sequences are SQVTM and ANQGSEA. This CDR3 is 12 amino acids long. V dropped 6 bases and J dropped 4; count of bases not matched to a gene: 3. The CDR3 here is CSVLAEYNEQFF. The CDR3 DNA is TGCAGCGTCCTAGCGGAATACAATGAGCAGTTCTTC.

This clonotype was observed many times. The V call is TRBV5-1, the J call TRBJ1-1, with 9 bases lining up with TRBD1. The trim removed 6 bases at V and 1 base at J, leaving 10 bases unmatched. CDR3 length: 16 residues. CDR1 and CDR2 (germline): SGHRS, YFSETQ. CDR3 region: CASIPTTGGSNTEAFF. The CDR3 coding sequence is TGCGCCAGCATCCCTACGACAGGGGGATCGAACACTGAAGCTTTCTTT.

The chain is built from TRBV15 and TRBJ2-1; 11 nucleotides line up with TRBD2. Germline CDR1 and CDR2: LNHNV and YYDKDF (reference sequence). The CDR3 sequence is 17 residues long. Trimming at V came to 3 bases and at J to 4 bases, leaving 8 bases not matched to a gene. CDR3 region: CATSRVPTSGAYNEQFF. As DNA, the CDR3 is TGTGCCACCAGCAGGGTACCGACTAGCGGGGCTTACAATGAGCAGTTCTTC.

CDR3 nucleotides: TGTGCCAGCACAAAGGGACTAGCGGACTACAATGAGCAGTTCTTC. Translated, it gives CASTKGLADYNEQFF. V usage is TRBV5-4 and J usage is TRBJ2-1; the match to TRBD2 covers 11 bases. Per the germline V gene, CDR1 is SGHNT and CDR2 is YYREEE (reference sequence). With V trimmed by 6 bases and J by 3 bases, 5 bases remained unmatched. The length of the CDR3 is 15 residues.

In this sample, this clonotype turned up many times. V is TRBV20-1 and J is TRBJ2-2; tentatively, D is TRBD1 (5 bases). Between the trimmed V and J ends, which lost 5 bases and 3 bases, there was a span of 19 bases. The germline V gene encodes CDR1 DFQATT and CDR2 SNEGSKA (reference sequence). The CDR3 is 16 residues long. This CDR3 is CSASSGAGWDTGELFF. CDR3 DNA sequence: TGCAGTGCTTCGTCCGGAGCAGGGTGGGACACCGGGGAGCTGTTTTTT.

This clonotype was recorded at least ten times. CDR3 coding DNA: TGTGCCAGCAGTTCCCCCAGGGACTACCCAAACTATGGCTACACCTTC. Its protein product is CASSSPRDYPNYGYTF. The V gene is TRBV28, the J gene TRBJ1-2, with a possible D match to TRBD1 (5 bases). Deletions cut 4 bases from V and 2 bases from J, with 17 bases between. Germline loops: CDR1 MDHEN, CDR2 SYDVKM. This CDR3 spans 16 amino acids.

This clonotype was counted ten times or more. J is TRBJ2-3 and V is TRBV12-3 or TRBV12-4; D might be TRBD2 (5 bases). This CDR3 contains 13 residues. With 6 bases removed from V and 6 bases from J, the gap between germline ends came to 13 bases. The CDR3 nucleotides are TGTGCCAGCAGGTTCCAGTTAGCGGATACGCAGTATTTT. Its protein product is CASRFQLADTQYF.

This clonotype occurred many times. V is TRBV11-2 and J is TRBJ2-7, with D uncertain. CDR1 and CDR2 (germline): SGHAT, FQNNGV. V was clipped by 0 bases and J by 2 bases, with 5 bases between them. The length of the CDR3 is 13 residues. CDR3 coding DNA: TGTGCCAGCAGCTTAGAGGATACCTACGAGCAGTACTTC. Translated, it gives CASSLEDTYEQYF.